This TCR beta chain was captured by sequencing in a study of tumor-infiltrating lymphocytes in localized non-small cell lung cancer (dated by TCRdb to the early 2020s). As for the study more broadly: Several histologies were represented in the cohort, which also included both smokers and never-smokers as well as patients whose samples were collected after neoadjuvant chemotherapy. Each patient contributed resected tumor tissue and uninvolved lung tissue from the same patient, described as non-adjacent to the tumor. The same patients underwent several integrated assays, with TCR sequencing performed together with flow cytometry, multiplex immunofluorescence, RNA-seq, exome sequencing and proteomics. The overall ICON cohort comprised over 140 surgical patients with localized non-small cell lung cancer whose tumors were resected. For 55 patients, immunoSEQ T-cell fraction was compared between paired tumor and uninvolved lung.

This clone has just a few counts. Its binding antigen is unknown. It has no much larger one-base neighbor in the sample; base qualities were not kept. Study-wide conclusions, independent of this receptor: No difference in TCR-derived T-cell fraction was observed between the flow cytometry-defined immunotypes IM1 (good prognosis) and IM2 (poor prognosis). In line with immunofluorescence CD3 counts, TCRbeta sequencing supported higher T cell infiltration in tumors compared with uninvolved lung tissue. Because different assays used different pieces of the same tissue, technical variation could not be distinguished from intratumor heterogeneity. Recurrence-free survival showed no association with tumor T-cell fraction from TCR sequencing (p = 0.61). Since assay coverage differed from patient to patient depending on how much tissue was available, TCR sequencing was done for only a subset of the cohort.

Reading from cysteine to phenylalanine, the CDR3 counts 14 amino acids. The only DNA kept is the CDR3, 42 bases in frame from the first base. From a lookup of the germline V gene, CDR1 and CDR2 are SGHRS and YFSETQ. V is trimmed back by 3 bases and J by 6 bases, and the junction contains 5 bases that no gene match accounts for. The first patient joined ICON in the first half of 2016, and enrollment wrapped up when the last patient was enrolled in 2018. Fresh tumor and matched uninvolved tissue for in-depth immune analyses, including TCR sequencing, were collected from a subcohort of fewer than 95 patients. DNA isolated from bulk tissue, without cell sorting, was used for TCR sequencing. The T-cell fraction in tumor and uninvolved lung tissue was provided by TCR sequencing with the immunoSEQ assay. Concerning the study's data processing: To analyze survival, patients were divided into a high T-cell fraction group (upper tertile) and a low T-cell fraction group (lower two tertiles), and the two groups were compared using a log-rank test. A signed-rank test was used to check for differences in T-cell fraction between paired tumor and uninvolved lung. TCRdb re-hosts the immuneACCESS table, in-frame sequences only. Its copies lack some clones; in the studies checked, an unresolved V gene accounts for under half of them, and the cause for the rest is not known. For V, J and clone size, that table is used; D and trimming come from the DNA. This sample holds about 16,000 clones; 55% to 70% were observed only once. The ten largest account for 6.5% of the sample.

The sequenced material came from lung tumor tissue. The clonotype comes from a human donor with non-small cell lung cancer. The rearranged segments are TRBV5-1 and TRBJ1-4; 7 central bases correspond to TRBD1. In nucleotide form, the sequence is TGCGCCAGCAGCTCCCGACAGGGAGATGAAAAACTGTTTTTT. Its translation reads: CASSSRQGDEKLFF.